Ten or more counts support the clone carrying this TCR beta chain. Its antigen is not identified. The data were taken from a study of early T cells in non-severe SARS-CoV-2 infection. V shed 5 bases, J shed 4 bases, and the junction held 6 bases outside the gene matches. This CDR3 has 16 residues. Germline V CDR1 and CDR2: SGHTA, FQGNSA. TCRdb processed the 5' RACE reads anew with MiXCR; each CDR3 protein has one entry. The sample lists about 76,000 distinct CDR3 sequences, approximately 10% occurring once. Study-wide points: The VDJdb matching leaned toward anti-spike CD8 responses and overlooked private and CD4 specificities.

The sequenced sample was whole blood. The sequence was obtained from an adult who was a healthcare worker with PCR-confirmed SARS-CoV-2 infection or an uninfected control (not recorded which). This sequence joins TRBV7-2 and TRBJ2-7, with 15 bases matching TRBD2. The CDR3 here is CASSPRTSGGGYEQYF. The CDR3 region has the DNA TGTGCCAGCAGCCCCCGGACTAGCGGGGGGGGTTACGAGCAGTACTTC.